Detailed here is one T cell receptor (beta chain). Sequencing was performed with immunoSEQ multiplex PCR; in TCRdb, only in-frame clones are kept and a portion is missing. The sample has 25,000 to 35,000 clones, 79% seen once. The source of the sample is a study of radiotherapy plus CTLA-4 blockade in lung cancer. CDR1 MNHNY and CDR2 SVGAGI come from the germline V gene (reference sequence). Trimming removed 4 bases from V and 6 bases from J, with 16 bases in between. The CDR3 length is 15 residues. V is TRBV6-6 and J is TRBJ1-5; TRBD1 is a possible D gene (5 bases). This sequence originates from a human donor with non-small cell lung cancer that progressed on radiotherapy plus ipilimumab. The sequences come from peripheral blood, collected from a patient treated with radiotherapy plus ipilimumab. CDR3 in DNA: TGTGCCAGCAGTTTAAAGGAGGGGAGCGGTCAGCCCCAGCATTTT. Protein: CASSLKEGSGQPQHF.